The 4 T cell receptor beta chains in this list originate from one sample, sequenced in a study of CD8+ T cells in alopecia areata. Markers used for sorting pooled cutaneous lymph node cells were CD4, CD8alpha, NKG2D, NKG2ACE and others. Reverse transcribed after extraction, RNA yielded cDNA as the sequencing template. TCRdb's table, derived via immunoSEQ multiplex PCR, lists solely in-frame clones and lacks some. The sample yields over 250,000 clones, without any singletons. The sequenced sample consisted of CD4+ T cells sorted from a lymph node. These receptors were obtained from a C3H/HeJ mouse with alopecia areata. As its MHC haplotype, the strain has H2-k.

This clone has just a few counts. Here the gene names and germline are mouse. CDR3 DNA (partial): TGTGCCAGCAGTAACTGGGGGGCGCTGGGTCAAAAC. Its translation: CASSNWGALGQN. In full, the CDR3 is CASSNWGALGQNTLYF. The chain employs TRBV19 and TRBJ2-4; TRBD2 matches 9 bases. Sequencing ends 4 residues short of the CDR3 end; the germline J gene provides the rest. V gave up 3 bases and J gave up 1 base; unmatched junction bases: 6. Germline V gene sequence: CDR1 FNHDT, CDR2 SITEND (reference sequence). This CDR3 region has 16 residues. Full variable domain (remainder filled in from reference TRBV19 and TRBJ2-4): GGIITQTPKFLIGQEGQKLTLKCQQNFNHDTMYWYRQDSGKGLRLIYYSITENDLQKGDLSEGYDASREKKSSFSLTVTSAQKNEMAVFLCASSNWGALGQNTLYFGAGTRLSVL.

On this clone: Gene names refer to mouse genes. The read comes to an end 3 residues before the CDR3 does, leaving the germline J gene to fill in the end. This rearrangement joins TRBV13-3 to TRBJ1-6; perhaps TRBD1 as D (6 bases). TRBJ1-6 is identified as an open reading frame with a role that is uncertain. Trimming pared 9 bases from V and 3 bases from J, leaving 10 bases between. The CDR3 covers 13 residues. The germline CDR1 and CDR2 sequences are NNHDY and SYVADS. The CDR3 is CATRQVYNSPLYF. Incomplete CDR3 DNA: TGTGCCACCCGACAGGTCTATAATTCGCCC.

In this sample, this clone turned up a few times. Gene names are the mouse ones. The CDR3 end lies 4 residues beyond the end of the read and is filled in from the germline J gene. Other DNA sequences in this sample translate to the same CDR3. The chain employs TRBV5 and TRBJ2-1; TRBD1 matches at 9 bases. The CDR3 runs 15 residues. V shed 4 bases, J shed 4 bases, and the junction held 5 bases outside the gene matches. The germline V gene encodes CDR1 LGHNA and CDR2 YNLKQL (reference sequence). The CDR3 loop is CASSPTGGVYAEQFF. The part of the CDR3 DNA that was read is TGTGCCAGCAGCCCCACAGGGGGCGTTTATGCT.

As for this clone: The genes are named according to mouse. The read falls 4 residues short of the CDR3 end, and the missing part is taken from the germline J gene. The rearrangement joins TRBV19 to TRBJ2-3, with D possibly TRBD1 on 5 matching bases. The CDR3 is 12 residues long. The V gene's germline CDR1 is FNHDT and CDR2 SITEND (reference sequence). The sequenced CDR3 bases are TGTGCCAGCAGTATGACAGTAGAA. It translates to CASSMTVE. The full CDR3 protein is CASSMTVETLYF.